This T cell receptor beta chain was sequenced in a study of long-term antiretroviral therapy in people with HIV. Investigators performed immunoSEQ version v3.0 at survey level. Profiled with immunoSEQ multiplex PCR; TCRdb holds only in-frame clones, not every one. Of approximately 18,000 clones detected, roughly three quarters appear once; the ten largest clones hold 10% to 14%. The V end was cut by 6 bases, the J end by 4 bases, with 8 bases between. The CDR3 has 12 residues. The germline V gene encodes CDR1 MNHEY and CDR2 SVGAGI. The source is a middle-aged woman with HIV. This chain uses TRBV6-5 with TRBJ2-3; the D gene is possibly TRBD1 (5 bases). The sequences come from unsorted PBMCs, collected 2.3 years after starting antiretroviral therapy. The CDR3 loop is CASRTRADTQYF. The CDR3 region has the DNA TGTGCCAGCAGAACCAGGGCAGATACGCAGTATTTT.